The 21 T cell receptor beta chains below come from one sample, sequenced in a study of T-cell memory formation after mild COVID-19. Each CDR3 protein is one row after TCRdb ran MiXCR on the 5' RACE reads. The sample lists 200,000 to 250,000 distinct CDR3 sequences, around 9.5% occurring once. Sequenced material: PBMCs or a T cell subset sorted from them (not recorded which). The receptors originated from a man younger than 35 who had mild COVID-19 (a few samples of this study predate the infection). Cell type and time point are not known.

In its sample, this clonotype was seen a few times. V gene TRBV2 combines with J gene TRBJ2-7, with D possibly matching TRBD2 (5 bases). Per the germline V gene, CDR1 is SNHLY and CDR2 is FYNNEI. CDR3 length: 13 amino acids. The V and J ends lost 8 bases and 6 bases respectively, with 17 bases between them. In DNA, the CDR3 is TGTGCCAGCTCGATTCAACTAGATCTCGAGCAGTACGTC. This gives the protein CASSIQLDLEQYV.

In DNA form, the CDR3 reads TGTGCCAGCAGCTACATAGGGACAGGGACTAATTCACCCCTCCACTTT. It specifies CASSYIGTGTNSPLHF. The chain uses TRBV5-6 and TRBJ1-6; TRBD1 matches at 9 bases. Germline assignment: CDR1 SGHDT and CDR2 YYEEEE. The junction had 7 bases not matched to a gene; V was cut back by 3 bases and J by 6 bases. This CDR3 has 16 amino acids.

The chain couples TRBV5-1 to TRBJ2-1; TRBD1 agrees at 8 bases. The CDR3 covers 15 residues. CDR1 and CDR2 (germline): SGHRS, YFSETQ. Trimming took 2 bases from V and 0 from J; bases not matched to a gene: 1. In DNA form, the CDR3 reads TGCGCCAGCAGCTTACAGGGGGACTCCTACAATGAGCAGTTCTTC. It is translated as CASSLQGDSYNEQFF. Variable domain in full (rest from reference TRBV5-1 and TRBJ2-1): KAGVTQTPRYLIKTRGQQVTLSCSPISGHRSVSWYQQTPGQGLQFLFEYFSETQRNKGNFPGRFSGRQFSNSRSEMNVSTLELGDSALYLCASSLQGDSYNEQFFGPGTRLTVL.

This clonotype was counted only a few times. The CDR3 nucleotides read TGCGCCAGCAGCCGCACTATCGACAGGGATTATGGCTACACCTTC. Residues: CASSRTIDRDYGYTF. This chain connects TRBV5-1 to TRBJ1-2, with 7 bases fitting TRBD1. The CDR3 length is 15 residues. The junction had 11 bases not matched to a gene; V was cut back by 4 bases and J by 5 bases. Germline V lookup: CDR1 SGHRS, CDR2 YFSETQ.

This clonotype showed up many times. This chain joins TRBV4-1 and TRBJ2-1; D assignment may be TRBD1 or TRBD2 (6 bases each). CDR3 length: 16 amino acids. Germline V gene lookup returns CDR1 MGHRA and CDR2 YSYEKL. The V gene lost 4 bases and the J gene lost 4 bases, with 17 bases spanning the gap. CDR3 bases: TGCGCCAGCAGCCGTGGGGGGCGATCTCTTTACAATGAGCAGTTCTTC. Translating gives CASSRGGRSLYNEQFF.

This clonotype has ten or more counts. This chain links TRBV29-1 with TRBJ2-3; tentatively, D is TRBD1 (6 bases). Trimming cost V 4 bases and J 5 bases, with 10 bases left between them. Germline V gives CDR1 SQVTM, CDR2 ANQGSEA. This CDR3 is 12 amino acids long. This chain's CDR3 is CSVAGARDTQYF. CDR3 DNA: TGCAGCGTTGCAGGGGCCCGAGATACGCAGTATTTT.

V is TRBV4-3 and J is TRBJ1-1; unclear D gene. V was trimmed by 1 base and J by 5 bases, leaving 17 bases between them. This CDR3 has 16 amino acids. Per germline, CDR1 LGHNA and CDR2 YSLEER. DNA for the CDR3: TGCGCCAGCAGCCAAGTTGGGTTCCGGGGATCGACTGAAGCTTTCTTT. Amino acids: CASSQVGFRGSTEAFF.

The chain has TRBV6-1 and TRBJ1-5; D is unclear. Deletions cut 3 bases from V and 3 bases from J, with 6 bases between. The CDR3 loop spans 13 amino acids. Germline V gives CDR1 MNHNS, CDR2 SASEGT. The CDR3 is CASSEENNQPQHF. CDR3 in DNA: TGTGCCAGCAGTGAGGAGAACAATCAGCCCCAGCATTTT.

This clonotype has ten or more counts. CDR3 sequence (DNA): TGTGCCAGCAGCCCCGGACTAGCGGGGGCCAATGAGCAGTTCTTC. Encoded protein: CASSPGLAGANEQFF. The genes are TRBV7-2 and TRBJ2-1; 13 positions match TRBD2. CDR1 and CDR2 (germline): SGHTA, FQGNSA. CDR3 length: 15 amino acids. V was clipped by 5 bases and J by 6 bases; unmatched bases: 4.

The chain has TRBV4-1 and TRBJ2-7; 10 bases are a match to TRBD1. Germline V gene lookup returns CDR1 MGHRA and CDR2 YSYEKL. V shed 0 bases and J 4 bases; nucleotides not matched to a gene: 6. The CDR3 length is 16 residues. CDR3 nucleotides: TGCGCCAGCAGCCAAGAAGACAGGGGGCGATGGTACGAGCAGTACTTC. Translated: CASSQEDRGRWYEQYF.

The chain has TRBV5-5 and TRBJ2-3; the D is unclear. With 3 bases removed from V and 4 bases from J, the gap between germline ends came to 9 bases. Germline CDR1 reads SGHKS; CDR2 reads YYEKEE (reference sequence). The CDR3 contains 13 residues. The CDR3 region is CASSSTQPDTQYF. In DNA, the CDR3 is TGTGCCAGCAGCTCGACTCAACCAGATACGCAGTATTTT.

This clonotype was detected ten times or more. The gene calls are TRBV11-2 and TRBJ2-3; weak D call: TRBD2 (5 bases). Germline loops: CDR1 SGHAT, CDR2 FQNNGV. Trimming removed 1 base at V and 1 base at J, with 9 bases between. The CDR3 is 15 residues long. The CDR3 spells CASSLVRGGTDTQYF. In nucleotides, the CDR3 is TGTGCCAGCAGCTTAGTCCGGGGTGGCACAGATACGCAGTATTTT.

The V gene is TRBV5-1, the J gene TRBJ2-6; D tentatively fits TRBD1 or TRBD2 (5 bases each). The V end was cut by 6 bases, the J end by 0 bases, with 16 bases between. Germline CDR1 and CDR2: SGHRS and YFSETQ. The CDR3 totals 17 residues. The CDR3 loop reads CASTGTAGHSGANVLTF. DNA for the CDR3: TGCGCCAGCACCGGGACGGCGGGCCACTCTGGGGCCAACGTCCTGACTTTC.

This clonotype was picked up a small number of times. The gene calls are TRBV5-6 and TRBJ2-1; the match to TRBD1 covers 8 bases. The CDR3 spans 14 residues. Germline-derived CDR1 and CDR2 are SGHDT and YYEEEE. Trimming at V came to 0 bases and at J to 10 bases, leaving 6 bases not matched to a gene. In DNA, the CDR3 is TGTGCCAGCAGCTTGGTCGCAGGGGGCCACGAGCAGTTCTTC. It codes for CASSLVAGGHEQFF. Using reference TRBV5-6 and TRBJ2-1 for the parts outside the CDR3, the full variable domain is DAGVTQSPTHLIKTRGQQVTLRCSPKSGHDTVSWYQQALGQGPQFIFQYYEEEERQRGNFPDRFSGHQFPNYSSELNVNALLLGDSALYLCASSLVAGGHEQFFGPGTRLTVL.

This clonotype was seen more than once but under ten times. V is TRBV7-2 and J is TRBJ1-1, with D tentatively TRBD1 (6 bases). Trimming took off 1 base at V and 0 bases at J, with 12 bases between the two ends. The germline gives CDR1 SGHTA, CDR2 FQGNSA. This CDR3 is built from 16 residues. In DNA, the CDR3 is TGTGCCAGCAGCTTAGTCGGCGGGACATTGAACACTGAAGCTTTCTTT. It yields the protein CASSLVGGTLNTEAFF.

A few counts support this clonotype. The V and J genes are TRBV7-2 and TRBJ2-3; the D call may be TRBD1 or TRBD2 (6 bases each). Trimming shortened V by 11 bases and J by 3 bases, and 21 bases separated the two germline ends. This CDR3 region has 15 residues. From germline, CDR1 is SGHTA and CDR2 FQGNSA. CDR3 sequence: CAVKEGGAATDTQYF. CDR3 coding DNA: TGTGCCGTAAAGGAGGGGGGCGCCGCGACAGATACGCAGTATTTT.

This clonotype came up a few times. The rearrangement uses TRBV21-1 and TRBJ2-1; no check of the table's D call, TRBD1, against the DNA was made. TRBV21-1 is given as a pseudogene. The CDR3 is made up of 12 amino acids. The CDR3 DNA follows: TGTGCCAGCAGCAAAGAGGGGGATGAGCAGTTCTTC. Translated, it gives CASSKEGDEQFF.

The V call is TRBV10-3, the J call TRBJ2-5; TRBD1 is a possible D gene (6 bases). This CDR3 has 14 amino acids. Trimming stripped 0 bases from V and 2 bases from J, with 7 bases between. Germline-derived CDR1 and CDR2 are ENHRY and SYGVKD. The CDR3, as DNA: TGTGCCATCAGTGAGTCCCAGGGGCAAGAGACCCAGTACTTC. Translating gives CAISESQGQETQYF.

This clonotype was observed at least ten times. The chain links TRBV4-3 to TRBJ2-7, with a possible D match to TRBD2 (5 bases). The germline CDR1 and CDR2 sequences are LGHNA and YSLEER. Trimming took off 0 bases at V and 3 bases at J, with 15 bases between the two ends. The CDR3 totals 16 residues. The CDR3 loop reads CASSQDGSEDHYEQYF. The CDR3 DNA sequence: TGCGCCAGCAGCCAAGACGGATCGGAGGATCACTACGAGCAGTACTTC.

There are a few counts of this clonotype. V usage is TRBV4-3 and J usage is TRBJ1-2; TRBD1 aligns across 9 bases. Germline assignment: CDR1 LGHNA and CDR2 YSLEER. The CDR3 length is 15 residues. Trimming at V came to 2 bases and at J to 5 bases, leaving 6 bases not matched to a gene. Written as DNA, the CDR3 is TGCGCCAGCAGCCAACCGGGACAGGGTGGATATGGCTACACCTTC. Translation gives CASSQPGQGGYGYTF.

This clonotype was detected only a few times. The genes are TRBV12-3 or TRBV12-4 and TRBJ2-1, with 7 bases matching TRBD1. The CDR3 extends over 14 amino acids. The J segment lost 7 bases and the V segment lost 2 bases, leaving 5 bases of the junction unmatched. As DNA, the CDR3 is TGTGCCAGCAGTTTACAGGGGGTAGATAATGAGCAGTTCTTC. Amino acids: CASSLQGVDNEQFF.